One and the same sample provided the 9 T cell receptor beta chains below, sequenced in a study of shared clonotypes between healthy human individuals. Repertoires were generated with immunoSEQ multiplex PCR, while TCRdb's copy carries only in-frame clones and drops some. The table lists some 1.5 million clones, around 98% of them singletons. The specimen was naive CD4+ T cells sorted from blood. This sample's subset: CD45RA+ positively selected. The receptors were gathered from a man aged 30 to 39 in good health.

This clone was seen once. The chain carries TRBV10-2 and TRBJ2-1; D might be TRBD2 (5 bases). The V and J ends lost 7 bases and 9 bases respectively, with 10 bases between them. Germline V gives CDR1 WSHSY, CDR2 SAAADI. The CDR3 sequence is 11 residues long. The CDR3 reads CASTREGEQFF. The DNA for the CDR3 is TGCGCCAGCACACGAGAGGGTGAGCAGTTCTTC.

The gene calls are TRBV11-2 and TRBJ2-3; 12 nucleotides line up with TRBD1. Germline V gene sequence: CDR1 SGHAT, CDR2 FQNNGV. The V segment lost 5 bases and the J segment 6 bases; nucleotides outside the gene matches: 9. CDR3 size: 16 residues. CDR3 in amino acids: CASSNRDRGRGDTQYF. The DNA for the CDR3 is TGTGCCAGCAGCAACCGGGACAGGGGGCGCGGGGATACGCAGTATTTT.

The V gene is TRBV19, the J gene TRBJ2-4; TRBD2 matches 7 bases. CDR3 size: 15 residues. Germline V gene data show CDR1 as LNHDA and CDR2 as SQIVND (reference sequence). The V gene end was trimmed by 9 bases and the J gene end by 9 bases; junction bases not matched to a gene: 17. This CDR3 is CASHRGSLSNGIQYF. The CDR3 coding sequence is TGTGCCAGCCACCGCGGGAGCTTGTCAAACGGCATTCAGTACTTC.

This chain connects TRBV27 to TRBJ1-1; weak D call: TRBD1 (5 bases). This CDR3 region has 14 residues. CDR1 and CDR2 (germline): MNHEY, SMNVEV (reference sequence). The V end lost 7 bases, the J end lost 4 bases, and 16 bases lay between the germline ends. In nucleotides, the CDR3 is TGTGCCAGCAAACTCTCGGGGGGGTTCACTGAAGCTTTCTTT. This codes for CASKLSGGFTEAFF.

As to this clone: Other DNA sequences within the sample encode an identical CDR3. The chain has TRBV5-1 and TRBJ2-2; D remains unclear. Germline lookup yields CDR1 SGHRS and CDR2 YFSETQ. V was pared by 0 bases and J by 7 bases, with 4 bases between. This CDR3 spans 12 amino acids. Here the CDR3 reads CASSLVGGELFF. DNA of the CDR3: TGCGCCAGCAGCTTGGTCGGCGGGGAGCTGTTTTTT. The whole variable domain, filled in from reference TRBV5-1 and TRBJ2-2, reads KAGVTQTPRYLIKTRGQQVTLSCSPISGHRSVSWYQQTPGQGLQFLFEYFSETQRNKGNFPGRFSGRQFSNSRSEMNVSTLELGDSALYLCASSLVGGELFFGEGSRLTVL.

This rearrangement joins TRBV5-1 to TRBJ2-1, with TRBD2 identical over 8 bases. The CDR3 loop spans 14 amino acids. Germline CDR1 SGHRS, CDR2 YFSETQ. With V trimmed by 6 bases and J by 5 bases, 7 bases remained unmatched. The CDR3 here is CASTLAEPDNEQFF. In DNA form, the CDR3 reads TGCGCCAGCACACTAGCGGAACCCGACAATGAGCAGTTCTTC.

The chain employs TRBV6-6 and TRBJ1-5; 7 positions match TRBD1. V trimming: 2 bases; J trimming: 3 bases; junction bases outside the gene matches: 7. This CDR3 comprises 16 residues. Germline CDR1 is MNHNY and CDR2 is SVGAGI (reference sequence). The CDR3 spells CASSYGADRDNQPQHF. The CDR3 DNA follows: TGTGCCAGCAGTTACGGGGCCGACAGGGACAATCAGCCCCAGCATTTT.

This clone appeared once. The chain couples TRBV7-2 to TRBJ2-3; 11 bases align to TRBD2. Germline V gene sequence: CDR1 SGHTA, CDR2 FQGNSA. CDR3 length: 19 residues. V lost 2 bases, J lost 4 bases, and 14 bases stayed unmatched. The CDR3 DNA follows: TGTGCCAGCAGCTTATTTCCCGGCACTAGCGGGAGTAGTCCAGATACGCAGTATTTT. This sequence encodes CASSLFPGTSGSSPDTQYF.

V is TRBV2 and J is TRBJ2-7, with D possibly being TRBD1 or TRBD2 (5 bases each). CDR1 and CDR2 from the germline V gene are SNHLY and FYNNEI. The V gene lost 4 bases and the J gene lost 1 base, with 11 bases spanning the gap. The CDR3 spans 14 residues. The CDR3 region has the DNA TGTGCCAGCAGTGGGCAGGGACCTTCCTACGAGCAGTACTTC. It encodes CASSGQGPSYEQYF.